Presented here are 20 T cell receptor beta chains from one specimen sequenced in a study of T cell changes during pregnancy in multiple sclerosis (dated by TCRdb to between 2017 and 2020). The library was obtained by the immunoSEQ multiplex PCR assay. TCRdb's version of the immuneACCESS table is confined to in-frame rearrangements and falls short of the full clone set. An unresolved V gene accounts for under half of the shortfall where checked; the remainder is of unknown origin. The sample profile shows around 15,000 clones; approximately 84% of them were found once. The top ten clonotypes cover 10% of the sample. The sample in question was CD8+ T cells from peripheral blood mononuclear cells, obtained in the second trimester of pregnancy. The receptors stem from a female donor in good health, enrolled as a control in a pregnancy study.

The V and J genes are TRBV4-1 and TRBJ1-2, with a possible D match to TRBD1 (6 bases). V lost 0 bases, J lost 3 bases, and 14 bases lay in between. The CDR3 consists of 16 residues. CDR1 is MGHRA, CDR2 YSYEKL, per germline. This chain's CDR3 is CASSQDEWDTYYGYTF. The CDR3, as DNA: TGCGCCAGCAGCCAAGATGAATGGGACACCTACTATGGCTACACCTTC.

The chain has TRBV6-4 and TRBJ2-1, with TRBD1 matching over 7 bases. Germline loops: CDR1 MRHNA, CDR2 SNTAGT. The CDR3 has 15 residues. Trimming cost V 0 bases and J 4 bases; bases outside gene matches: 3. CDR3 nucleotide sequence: TGTGCCAGCAGTGACTCCGGGACAGAATACAATGAGCAGTTCTTC. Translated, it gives CASSDSGTEYNEQFF.

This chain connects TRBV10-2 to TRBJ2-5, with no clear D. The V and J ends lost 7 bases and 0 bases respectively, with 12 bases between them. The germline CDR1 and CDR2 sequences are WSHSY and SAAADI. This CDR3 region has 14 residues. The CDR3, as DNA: TGCGCCAGCAACCCTTCGCGGTACCAAGAGACCCAGTACTTC. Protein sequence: CASNPSRYQETQYF.

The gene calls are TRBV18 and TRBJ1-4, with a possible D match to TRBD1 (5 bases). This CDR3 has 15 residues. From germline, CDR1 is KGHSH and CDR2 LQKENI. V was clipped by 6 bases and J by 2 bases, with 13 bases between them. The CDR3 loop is CASSPDSSTNEKLFF. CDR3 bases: TGTGCCAGCTCCCCTGACAGTTCTACTAATGAAAAACTGTTTTTT.

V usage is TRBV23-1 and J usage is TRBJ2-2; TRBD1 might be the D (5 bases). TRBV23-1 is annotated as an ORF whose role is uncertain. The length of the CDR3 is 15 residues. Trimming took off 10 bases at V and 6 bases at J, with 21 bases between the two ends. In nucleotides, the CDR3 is TGCGCCACCCATCCGACAGCCCCCTGGTCCGGGGAGCTGTTTTTT. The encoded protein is CATHPTAPWSGELFF.

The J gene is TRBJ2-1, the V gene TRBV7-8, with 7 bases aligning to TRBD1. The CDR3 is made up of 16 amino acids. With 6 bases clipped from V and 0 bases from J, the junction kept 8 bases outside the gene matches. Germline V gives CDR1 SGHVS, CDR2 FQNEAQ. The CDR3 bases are TGTGCCAGCAGAAGAATGGGACAGCTCTCCTACAATGAGCAGTTCTTC. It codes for CASRRMGQLSYNEQFF.

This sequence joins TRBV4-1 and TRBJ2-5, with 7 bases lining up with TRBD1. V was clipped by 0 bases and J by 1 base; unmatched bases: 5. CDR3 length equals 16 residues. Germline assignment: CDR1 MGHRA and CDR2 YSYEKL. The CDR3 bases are TGCGCCAGCAGCCAAGACCAGACAGGGTCCCAAGAGACCCAGTACTTC. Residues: CASSQDQTGSQETQYF.

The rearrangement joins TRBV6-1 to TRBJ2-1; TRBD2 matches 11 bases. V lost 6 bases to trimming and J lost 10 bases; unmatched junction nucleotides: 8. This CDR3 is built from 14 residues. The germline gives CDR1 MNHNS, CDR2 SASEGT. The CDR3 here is CASRVAGGFIEQFF. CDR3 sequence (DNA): TGTGCCAGCAGGGTAGCGGGGGGGTTCATAGAGCAGTTCTTC.

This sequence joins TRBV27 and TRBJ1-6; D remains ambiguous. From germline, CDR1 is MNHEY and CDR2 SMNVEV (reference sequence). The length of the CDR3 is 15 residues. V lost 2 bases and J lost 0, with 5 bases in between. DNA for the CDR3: TGTGCCAGCAGTTTAGGTAGCTCCTATAATTCACCCCTCCACTTT. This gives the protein CASSLGSSYNSPLHF.

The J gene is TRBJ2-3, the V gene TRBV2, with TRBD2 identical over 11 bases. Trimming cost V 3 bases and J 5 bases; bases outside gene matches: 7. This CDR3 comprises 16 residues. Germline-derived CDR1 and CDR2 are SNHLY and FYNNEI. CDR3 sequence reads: CASSDVIAGGQDTQYF. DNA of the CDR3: TGTGCCAGCAGTGATGTGATAGCGGGGGGGCAAGATACGCAGTATTTT. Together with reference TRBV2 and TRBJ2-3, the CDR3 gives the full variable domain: EPEVTQTPSHQVTQMGQEVILRCVPISNHLYFYWYRQILGQKVEFLVSFYNNEISEKSEIFDDQFSVERPDGSNFTLKIRSTKLEDSAMYFCASSDVIAGGQDTQYFGPGTRLTVL.

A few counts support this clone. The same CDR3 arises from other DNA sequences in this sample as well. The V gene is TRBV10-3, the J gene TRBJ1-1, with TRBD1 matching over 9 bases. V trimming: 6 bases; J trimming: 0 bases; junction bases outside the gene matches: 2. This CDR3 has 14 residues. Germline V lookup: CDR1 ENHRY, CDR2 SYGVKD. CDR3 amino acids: CAIRGQGMNTEAFF. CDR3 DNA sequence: TGTGCCATCAGGGGACAGGGAATGAACACTGAAGCTTTCTTT.

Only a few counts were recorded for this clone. CDR3 sequence (DNA): TGTGCCAGCACCGAGGAGGGGACTCCCATGAACACTGAAGCTTTCTTT. The encoded protein is CASTEEGTPMNTEAFF. This sequence joins TRBV7-6 and TRBJ1-1; D is perhaps TRBD1 (5 bases). Germline CDR1 SGHVS, CDR2 FNYEAQ. V was pared by 7 bases and J by 0 bases, with 18 bases between. The CDR3 is 16 amino acids.

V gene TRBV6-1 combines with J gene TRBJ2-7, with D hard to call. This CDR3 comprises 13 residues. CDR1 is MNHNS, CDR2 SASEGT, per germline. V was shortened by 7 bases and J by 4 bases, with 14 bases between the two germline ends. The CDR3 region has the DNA TGTGCCAGCATTGTAGGCGCCGGGTACGAGCAGTACTTC. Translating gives CASIVGAGYEQYF.

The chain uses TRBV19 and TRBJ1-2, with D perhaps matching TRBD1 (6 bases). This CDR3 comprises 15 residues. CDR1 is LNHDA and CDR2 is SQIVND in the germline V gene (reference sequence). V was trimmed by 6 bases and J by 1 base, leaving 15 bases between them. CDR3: CASRPSGELNYGYTF. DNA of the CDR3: TGTGCCAGTAGGCCGTCAGGGGAACTTAACTATGGCTACACCTTC. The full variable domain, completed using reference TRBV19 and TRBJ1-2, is DGGITQSPKYLFRKEGQNVTLSCEQNLNHDAMYWYRQDPGQGLRLIYYSQIVNDFQKGDIAEGYSVSREKKESFPLTVTSAQKNPTAFYLCASRPSGELNYGYTFGSGTRLTVV.

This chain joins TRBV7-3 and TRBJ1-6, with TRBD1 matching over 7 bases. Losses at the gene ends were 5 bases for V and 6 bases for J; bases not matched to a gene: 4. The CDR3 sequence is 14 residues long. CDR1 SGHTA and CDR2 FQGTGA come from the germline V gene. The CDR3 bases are TGTGCCAGCAGCCCGACAGGGAGTAATTCACCCCTCCACTTT. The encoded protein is CASSPTGSNSPLHF.

The CDR3, as DNA: TGCGCCAGCAGCCAAGAGGGAGGAGGGGTTAACACTGAAGCTTTCTTT. Its translation is CASSQEGGGVNTEAFF. The genes are TRBV4-3 and TRBJ1-1, with D perhaps TRBD1 (5 bases). The CDR3 has 16 residues. V shed 0 bases and J shed 2 bases, with 13 bases lying between them. Germline V gene data show CDR1 as LGHNA and CDR2 as YSLEER.

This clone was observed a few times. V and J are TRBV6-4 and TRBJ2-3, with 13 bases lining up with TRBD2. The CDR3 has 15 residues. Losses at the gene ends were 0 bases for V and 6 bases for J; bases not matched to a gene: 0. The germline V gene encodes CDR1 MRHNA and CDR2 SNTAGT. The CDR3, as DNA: TGTGCCAGCAGTGACTCGACTAGCGGGGGGGATACGCAGTATTTT. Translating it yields CASSDSTSGGDTQYF.

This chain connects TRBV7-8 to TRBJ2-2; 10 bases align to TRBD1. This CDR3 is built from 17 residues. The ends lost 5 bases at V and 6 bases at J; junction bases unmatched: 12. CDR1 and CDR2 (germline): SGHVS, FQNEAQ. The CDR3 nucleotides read TGTGCCAGCAGCGTGGACAGGGGGTATTCGAGGTCCGGGGAGCTGTTTTTT. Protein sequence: CASSVDRGYSRSGELFF.

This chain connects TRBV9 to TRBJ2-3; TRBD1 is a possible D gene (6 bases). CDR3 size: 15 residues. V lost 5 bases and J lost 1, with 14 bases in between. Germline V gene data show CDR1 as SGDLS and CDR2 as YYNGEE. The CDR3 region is CASRSRDTGTDTQYF. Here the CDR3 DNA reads TGTGCCAGCAGATCCCGGGACACAGGCACAGATACGCAGTATTTT.

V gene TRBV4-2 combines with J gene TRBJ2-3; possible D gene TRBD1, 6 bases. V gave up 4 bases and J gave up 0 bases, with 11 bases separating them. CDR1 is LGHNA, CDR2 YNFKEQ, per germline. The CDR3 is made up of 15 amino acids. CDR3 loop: CASSPDSSSTDTQYF. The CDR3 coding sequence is TGTGCCAGCAGCCCGGACAGTTCTAGCACAGATACGCAGTATTTT.